This T cell receptor (beta chain) was sequenced in a study of metastatic and nonmetastatic thyroid tumors. Study information: Repertoires from malignant and benign thyroid patients were compared across blood and tumor or nodule tissue. Study conclusions and caveats: Significantly greater TCR beta diversity was reportedly found in malignant thyroid tumors than in benign nodules (in blood and tumor).

Each patient went into thyroid surgery without having received any treatment. This clone qualifies as medium-sized. What it recognizes is unknown. Trimming took 6 bases from V and 6 from J, leaving 8 bases between them. This CDR3 has 11 residues. Germline lookup yields CDR1 LNHDA and CDR2 SQIVND (reference sequence). Authors' analysis steps: CDR3 was compared across clinicopathological groups, and the resulting differences were used to build a distant-metastasis classifier for papillary thyroid cancer. TCRdb re-clonotyped the PCR reads via MiXCR. The V and J calls shown here were made by TCRdb, not taken from the authors' results. The repertoire holds about 14,000 clones, with approximately 20% as singletons.

The genes are TRBV19 and TRBJ1-2; no reliable D call. Sequencing was performed on blood. The sequence was obtained from a female donor with papillary thyroid cancer or a benign thyroid nodule (not recorded which). Some clones in this sample may be carry-over from other donors' samples. The CDR3 spells CASRVGNGYTF. For the CDR3, the DNA is TGTGCCAGTAGAGTCGGTAATGGCTACACCTTC.